This TCR beta chain was documented in a study of shared clonotypes between healthy human individuals. Study information: Ranging from 18 to 49 in age, donors were a couple of women and three men. Per donor, three plates held CD4 naive cells, three held CD4 memory, two held CD8 naive and one held CD8 memory. Notes on the study in general: About 5.2% was the fraction of naive CD4 clonotypes found shared across several donors.

It was CD45RO-negative cells, positively selected for CCR7, that made up naive CD8 cells, with terminally differentiated effector memory CD45RA+ cells excluded. CDR1 KGHSH and CDR2 LQKENI come from the germline V gene. Trimming took 2 bases from V and 6 from J, leaving 19 bases between them. This CDR3 spans 17 amino acids. Details on this clone: Its target is not known.

Assay runs were performed at deep level. Repertoires were generated with immunoSEQ multiplex PCR, while TCRdb's copy carries only in-frame clones and drops some. Of millions of clones listed, around 96% are singletons. Sequencing input: naive CD8+ T cells sorted from blood. The origin of this receptor is a man younger than 35 in good health. The V gene is TRBV18, the J gene TRBJ2-2; D is unclear. The CDR3 coding sequence is TGTGCCAGCTCACCAGTGGTAGGCGCCCGGTCGGCCGGGGAGCTGTTTTTT. It specifies CASSPVVGARSAGELFF.